Included here is one T cell receptor (beta chain) sequence, with context. TCRdb used MiXCR to reprocess the 5' RACE reads, holding one entry per CDR3 protein. The data hold approximately 490,000 distinct CDR3 sequences, with 20% to 25% observed a single time. The sample comes from a study of identical twins. The V and J ends lost 3 bases and 7 bases respectively, with 9 bases between them. This CDR3 is built from 13 residues. Germline CDR1 is LNHNV and CDR2 is YYDKDF (reference sequence). These data were also reused for a study on yellow fever vaccine responses in identical twins.

V is TRBV15 and J is TRBJ2-2; maybe TRBD2 (6 bases). The source is a woman under 30 in good health. Sequenced material: CD4+ T cells sorted from blood. The CDR3 reads CATSSRGFGELFF. The CDR3 DNA sequence: TGTGCCACCAGCAGTCGGGGGTTCGGGGAGCTGTTTTTT.